This T cell receptor (beta chain) derives from a study of blood T cells in healthy people across ages. Study results and limitations: Relative to aged donors, long-lived donors carried more naive CD4+ cells and displayed higher diversity. With unsorted PBMCs, a conclusive comparison of naive versus antigen-experienced cells was not possible.

The CDR3 extends over 17 amino acids. Looked up from germline, CDR1 is LGHDT and CDR2 is YNNKEL (reference sequence). V lost 1 base to trimming and J lost 6 bases, with 16 bases between them. Drawing of peripheral blood yielded about 9.6 milliliters from each donor. Samples had at least 7 million PBMCs isolated from them. Then a second PCR, running about 6 to 12 cycles, was carried out with a sample-barcoded 5' primer and a J-beta primer mix. TCRdb analysed the 5' RACE reads with MiXCR anew, one entry per CDR3 protein. The sample holds approximately 810,000 distinct CDR3 sequences, 29% seen once. The sample holds many counts of this clonotype. The antigen remains undetermined.

The TCR comes from a woman of 80 years or more in good health. V is TRBV3-1 and J is TRBJ1-6, with D possibly matching TRBD1 (5 bases). Sequenced input: blood. The CDR3 DNA is TGTGCCAGCAGCCAAGGAGGCTGGTGGGGGGGTAATTCACCCCTCCACTTT. Translated, it gives CASSQGGWWGGNSPLHF. The complete variable domain, with remaining parts taken from reference TRBV3-1 and TRBJ1-6, reads DTAVSQTPKYLVTQMGNDKSIKCEQNLGHDTMYWYKQDSKKFLKIMFSYNNKELIINETVPNRFSPKSPDKAHLNLHINSLELGDSAVYFCASSQGGWWGGNSPLHFGNGTRLTVT.